This T cell receptor beta chain was recovered during a study of T cell changes during pregnancy in multiple sclerosis. Repertoires were generated with immunoSEQ multiplex PCR, while TCRdb's copy carries only in-frame clones and drops some. The sample yields 39,000 or so clones, around 92% seen once. There are 15 residues in the CDR3. CDR1 and CDR2 from the germline V gene are MNHEY and SMNVEV (reference sequence). Trimming took 4 bases from V and 2 from J, leaving 14 bases between them. The clonotype comes from a female donor with multiple sclerosis, enrolled in a pregnancy study. This specimen was CD8+ T cells from peripheral blood mononuclear cells, taken in the third trimester of pregnancy. The V gene is TRBV27, the J gene TRBJ1-2, with D maybe TRBD1 (5 bases). The CDR3 DNA reads TGTGCCAGCAGTTATCAAAGGGGATCGAACTATGGCTACACCTTC. Translation gives CASSYQRGSNYGYTF.